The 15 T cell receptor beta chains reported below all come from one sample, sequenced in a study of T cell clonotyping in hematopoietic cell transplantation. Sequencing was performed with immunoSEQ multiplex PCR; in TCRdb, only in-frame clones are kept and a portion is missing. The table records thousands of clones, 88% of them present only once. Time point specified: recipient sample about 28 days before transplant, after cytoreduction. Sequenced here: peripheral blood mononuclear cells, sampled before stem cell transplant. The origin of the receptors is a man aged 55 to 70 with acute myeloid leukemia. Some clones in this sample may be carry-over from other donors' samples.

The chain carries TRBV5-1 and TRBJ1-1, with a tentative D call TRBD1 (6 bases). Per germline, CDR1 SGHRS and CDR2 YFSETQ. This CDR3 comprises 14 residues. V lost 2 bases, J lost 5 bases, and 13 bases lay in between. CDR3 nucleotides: TGCGCCAGCAGCTTACAGGGCTCGATTACTGAAGCTTTCTTT. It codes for CASSLQGSITEAFF.

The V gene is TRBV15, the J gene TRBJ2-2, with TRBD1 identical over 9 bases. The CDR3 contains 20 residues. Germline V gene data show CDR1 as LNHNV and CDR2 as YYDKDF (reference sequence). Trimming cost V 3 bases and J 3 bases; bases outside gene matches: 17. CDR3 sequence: CATSSYNRGRGGTHTGELFF. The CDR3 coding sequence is TGTGCCACCAGCAGCTATAACAGGGGGCGCGGGGGAACGCACACCGGGGAGCTGTTTTTT.

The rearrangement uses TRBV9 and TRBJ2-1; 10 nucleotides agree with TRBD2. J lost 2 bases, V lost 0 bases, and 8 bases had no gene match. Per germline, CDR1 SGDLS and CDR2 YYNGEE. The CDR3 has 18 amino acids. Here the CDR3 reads CASSVAGGSGGTYNEQFF. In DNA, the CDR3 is TGTGCCAGCAGCGTAGCTGGTGGTAGCGGGGGGACCTACAATGAGCAGTTCTTC.

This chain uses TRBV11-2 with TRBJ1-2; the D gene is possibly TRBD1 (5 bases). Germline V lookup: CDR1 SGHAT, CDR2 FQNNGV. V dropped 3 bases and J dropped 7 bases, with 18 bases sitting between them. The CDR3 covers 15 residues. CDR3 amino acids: CASSFPGGGVPGYTF. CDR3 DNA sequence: TGTGCCAGCAGCTTTCCGGGTGGGGGTGTCCCTGGCTACACCTTC.

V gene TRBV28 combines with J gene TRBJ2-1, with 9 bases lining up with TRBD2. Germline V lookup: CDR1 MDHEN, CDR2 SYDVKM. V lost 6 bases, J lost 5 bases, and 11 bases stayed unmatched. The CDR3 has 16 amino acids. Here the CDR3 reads CASRASDASGDNEQFF. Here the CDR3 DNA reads TGTGCCAGCAGAGCTTCAGACGCTAGCGGGGACAATGAGCAGTTCTTC.

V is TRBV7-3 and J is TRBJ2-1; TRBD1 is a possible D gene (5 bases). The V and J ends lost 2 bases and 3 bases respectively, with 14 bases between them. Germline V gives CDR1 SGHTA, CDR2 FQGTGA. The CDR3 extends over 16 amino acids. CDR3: CASSLLMQGFYNEQFF. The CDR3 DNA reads TGTGCCAGCAGCTTACTGATGCAGGGTTTCTACAATGAGCAGTTCTTC.

Here the CDR3 reads CASNGGRMEPQHF. CDR3 DNA: TGTGCCAGCAACGGGGGGCGCATGGAGCCCCAGCATTTT. The rearrangement uses TRBV7-2 and TRBJ1-5; weak D call: TRBD1 (6 bases). Trimming shortened V by 7 bases and J by 8 bases, and 15 bases separated the two germline ends. Germline V gene sequence: CDR1 SGHTA, CDR2 FQGNSA. The CDR3 length is 13 residues.

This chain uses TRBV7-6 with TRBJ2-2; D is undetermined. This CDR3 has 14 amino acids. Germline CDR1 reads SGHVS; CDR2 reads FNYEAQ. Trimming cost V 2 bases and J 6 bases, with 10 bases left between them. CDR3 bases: TGTGCCAGCAGCTTACTTTTTGGTGCCGGGGAGCTGTTTTTT. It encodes CASSLLFGAGELFF.

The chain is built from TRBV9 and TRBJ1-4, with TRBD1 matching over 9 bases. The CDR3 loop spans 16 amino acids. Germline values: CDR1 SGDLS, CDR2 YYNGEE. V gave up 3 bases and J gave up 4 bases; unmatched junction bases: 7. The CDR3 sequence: CASSASQGQGNEKLFF. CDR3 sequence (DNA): TGTGCCAGCAGCGCCTCTCAGGGACAGGGTAATGAAAAACTGTTTTTT.

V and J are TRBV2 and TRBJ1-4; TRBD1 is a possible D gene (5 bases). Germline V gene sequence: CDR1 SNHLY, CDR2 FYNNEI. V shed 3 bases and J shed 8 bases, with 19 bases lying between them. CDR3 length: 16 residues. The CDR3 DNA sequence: TGTGCCAGCAGTGACTCTAGGGGAGGGAAGTTGGAAAAACTGTTTTTT. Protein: CASSDSRGGKLEKLFF.

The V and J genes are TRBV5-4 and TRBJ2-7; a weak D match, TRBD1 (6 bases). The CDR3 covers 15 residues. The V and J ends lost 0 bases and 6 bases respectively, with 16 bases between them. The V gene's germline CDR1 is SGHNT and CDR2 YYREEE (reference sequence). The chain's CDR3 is CASSLDDGQPGEQYF. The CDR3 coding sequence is TGTGCCAGCAGCTTGGATGATGGACAGCCAGGCGAGCAGTACTTC.

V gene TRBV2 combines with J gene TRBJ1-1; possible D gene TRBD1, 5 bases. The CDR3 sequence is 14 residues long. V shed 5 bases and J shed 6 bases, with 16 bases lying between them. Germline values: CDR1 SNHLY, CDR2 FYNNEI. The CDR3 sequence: CASSKTMGQPEAFF. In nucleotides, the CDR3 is TGTGCCAGCAGTAAAACTATGGGGCAGCCTGAAGCTTTCTTT.

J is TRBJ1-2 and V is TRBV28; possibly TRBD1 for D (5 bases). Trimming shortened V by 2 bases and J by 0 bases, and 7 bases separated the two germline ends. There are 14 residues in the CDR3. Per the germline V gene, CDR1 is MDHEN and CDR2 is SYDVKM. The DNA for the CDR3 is TGTGCCAGCAGTTTAGACAGAACTAACTATGGCTACACCTTC. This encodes CASSLDRTNYGYTF.

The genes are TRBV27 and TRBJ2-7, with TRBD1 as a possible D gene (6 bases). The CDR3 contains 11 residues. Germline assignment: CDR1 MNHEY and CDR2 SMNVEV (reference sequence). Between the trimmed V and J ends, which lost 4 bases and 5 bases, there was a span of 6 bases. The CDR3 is CASSSGDEQYF. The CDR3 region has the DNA TGTGCCAGCAGTTCAGGGGACGAGCAGTACTTC.

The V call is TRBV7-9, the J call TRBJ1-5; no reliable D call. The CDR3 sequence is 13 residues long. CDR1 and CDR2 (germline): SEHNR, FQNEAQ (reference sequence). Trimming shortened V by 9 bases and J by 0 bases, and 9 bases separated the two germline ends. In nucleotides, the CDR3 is TGTGCCAGTTCCCAGTATAGCAATCAGCCCCAGCATTTT. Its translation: CASSQYSNQPQHF. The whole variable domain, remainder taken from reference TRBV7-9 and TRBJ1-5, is DTGVSQNPRHKITKRGQNVTFRCDPISEHNRLYWYRQTLGQGPEFLTYFQNEAQLEKSRLLSDRFSAERPKGSFSTLEIQRTEQGDSAMYLCASSQYSNQPQHFGDGTRLSIL.